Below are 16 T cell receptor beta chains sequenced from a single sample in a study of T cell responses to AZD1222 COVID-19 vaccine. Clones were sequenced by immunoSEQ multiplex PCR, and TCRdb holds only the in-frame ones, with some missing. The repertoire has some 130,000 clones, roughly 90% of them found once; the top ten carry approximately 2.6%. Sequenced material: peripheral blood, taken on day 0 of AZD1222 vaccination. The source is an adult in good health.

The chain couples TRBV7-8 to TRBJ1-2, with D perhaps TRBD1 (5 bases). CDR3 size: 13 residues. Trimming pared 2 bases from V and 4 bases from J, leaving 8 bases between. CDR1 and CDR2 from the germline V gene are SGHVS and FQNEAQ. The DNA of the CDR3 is TGTGCCAGCAGCTTACAGGGTACCTATGGCTACACCTTC. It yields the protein CASSLQGTYGYTF.

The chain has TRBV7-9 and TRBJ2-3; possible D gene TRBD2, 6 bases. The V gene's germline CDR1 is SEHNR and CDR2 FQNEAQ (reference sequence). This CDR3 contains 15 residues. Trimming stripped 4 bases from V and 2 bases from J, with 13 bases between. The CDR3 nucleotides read TGTGCCAGCAGCTCTCGGTTAGCGGCCACAGATACGCAGTATTTT. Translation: CASSSRLAATDTQYF. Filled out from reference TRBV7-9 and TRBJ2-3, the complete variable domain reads DTGVSQNPRHKITKRGQNVTFRCDPISEHNRLYWYRQTLGQGPEFLTYFQNEAQLEKSRLLSDRFSAERPKGSFSTLEIQRTEQGDSAMYLCASSSRLAATDTQYFGPGTRLTVL.

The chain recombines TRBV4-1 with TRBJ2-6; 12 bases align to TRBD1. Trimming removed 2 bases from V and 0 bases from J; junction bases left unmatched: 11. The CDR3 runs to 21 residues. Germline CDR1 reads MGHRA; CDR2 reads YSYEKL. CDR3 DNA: TGCGCCAGCAGCCAACCCTGGCTCCGGGACAGGGGGCCCTCTGGGGCCAACGTCCTGACTTTC. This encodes CASSQPWLRDRGPSGANVLTF.

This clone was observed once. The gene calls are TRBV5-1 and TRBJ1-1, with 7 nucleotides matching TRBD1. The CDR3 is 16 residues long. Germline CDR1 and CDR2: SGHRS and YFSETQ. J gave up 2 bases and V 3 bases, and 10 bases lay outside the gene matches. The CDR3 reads CASSSLPGTANTEAFF. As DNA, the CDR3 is TGCGCCAGCAGCTCATTACCCGGGACAGCAAACACTGAAGCTTTCTTT.

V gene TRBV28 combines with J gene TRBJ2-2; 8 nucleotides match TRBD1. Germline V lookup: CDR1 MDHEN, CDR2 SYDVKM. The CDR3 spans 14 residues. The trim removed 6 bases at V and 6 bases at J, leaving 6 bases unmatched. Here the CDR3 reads CASRGTGDAGELFF. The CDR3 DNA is TGTGCCAGCAGGGGGACAGGTGATGCCGGGGAGCTGTTTTTT.

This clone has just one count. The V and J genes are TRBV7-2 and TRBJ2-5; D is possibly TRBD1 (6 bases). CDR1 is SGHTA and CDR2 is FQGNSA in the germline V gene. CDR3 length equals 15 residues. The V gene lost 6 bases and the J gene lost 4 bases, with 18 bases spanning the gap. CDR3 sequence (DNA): TGTGCCAGCAGAAACCCCGCAGGGGCGGGAGAGACCCAGTACTTC. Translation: CASRNPAGAGETQYF.

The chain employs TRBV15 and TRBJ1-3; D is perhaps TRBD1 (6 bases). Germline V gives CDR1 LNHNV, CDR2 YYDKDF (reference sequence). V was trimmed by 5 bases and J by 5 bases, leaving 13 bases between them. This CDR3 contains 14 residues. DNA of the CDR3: TGTGCCACCAGCGTAGGGGGGGTTAGAAACACCATATATTTT. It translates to CATSVGGVRNTIYF.

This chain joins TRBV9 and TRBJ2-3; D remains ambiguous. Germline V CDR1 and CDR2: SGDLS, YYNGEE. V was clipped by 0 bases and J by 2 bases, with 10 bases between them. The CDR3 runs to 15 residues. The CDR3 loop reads CASSVGLQVTDTQYF. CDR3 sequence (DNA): TGTGCCAGCAGCGTAGGGTTACAAGTCACAGATACGCAGTATTTT.

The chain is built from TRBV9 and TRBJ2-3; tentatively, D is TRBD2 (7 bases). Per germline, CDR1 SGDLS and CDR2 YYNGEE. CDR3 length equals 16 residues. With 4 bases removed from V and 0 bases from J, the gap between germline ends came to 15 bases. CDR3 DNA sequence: TGTGCCAGCAGCCCGGAGGCGGGGGCGAGCACAGATACGCAGTATTTT. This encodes CASSPEAGASTDTQYF.

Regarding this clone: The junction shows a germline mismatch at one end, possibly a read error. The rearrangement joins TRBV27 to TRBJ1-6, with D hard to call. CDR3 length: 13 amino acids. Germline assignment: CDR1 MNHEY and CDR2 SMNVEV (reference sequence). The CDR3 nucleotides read TGTGCCACCAGTACTGGGTATAATTCACCCCTCCACTTT. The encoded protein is CATSTGYNSPLHF.

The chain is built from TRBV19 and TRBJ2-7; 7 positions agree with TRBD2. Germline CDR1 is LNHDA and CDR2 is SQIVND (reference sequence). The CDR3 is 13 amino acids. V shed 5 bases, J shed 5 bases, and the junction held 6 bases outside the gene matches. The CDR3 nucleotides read TGTGCCAGTAGTTTTAGCGGGCGCGACGAGCAGTACTTC. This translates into CASSFSGRDEQYF.

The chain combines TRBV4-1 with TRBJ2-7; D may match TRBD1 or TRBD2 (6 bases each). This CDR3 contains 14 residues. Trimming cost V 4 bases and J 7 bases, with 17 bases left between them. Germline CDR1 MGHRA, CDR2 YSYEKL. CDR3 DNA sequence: TGCGCCAGCAGCCTCCAAGGACGGGGGCCGGAGCAGTACTTC. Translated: CASSLQGRGPEQYF.

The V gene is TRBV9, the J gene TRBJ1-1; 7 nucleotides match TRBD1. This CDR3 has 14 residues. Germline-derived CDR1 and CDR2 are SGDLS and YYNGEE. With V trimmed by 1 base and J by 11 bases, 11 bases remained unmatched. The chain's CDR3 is CASSVFYTGAEAFF. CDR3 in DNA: TGTGCCAGCAGCGTATTCTATACAGGGGCGGAGGCTTTCTTT. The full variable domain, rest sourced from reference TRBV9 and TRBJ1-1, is DSGVTQTPKHLITATGQRVTLRCSPRSGDLSVYWYQQSLDQGLQFLIQYYNGEERAKGNILERFSAQQFPDLHSELNLSSLELGDSALYFCASSVFYTGAEAFFGQGTRLTVV.

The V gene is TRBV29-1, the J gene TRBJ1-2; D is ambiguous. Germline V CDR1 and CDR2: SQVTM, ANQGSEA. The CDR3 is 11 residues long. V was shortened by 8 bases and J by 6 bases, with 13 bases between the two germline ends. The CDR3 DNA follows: TGCAGCTGTGTGGAACCCAATGGCTACACCTTC. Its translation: CSCVEPNGYTF.

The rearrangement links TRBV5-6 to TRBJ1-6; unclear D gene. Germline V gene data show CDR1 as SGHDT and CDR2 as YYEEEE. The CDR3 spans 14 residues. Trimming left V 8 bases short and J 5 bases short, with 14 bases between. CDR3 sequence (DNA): TGTGCCAGTTCGGTTGGATATCATAATTCACCCCTCCACTTT. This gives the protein CASSVGYHNSPLHF.

In DNA form, the CDR3 reads TGTGCCAGCAGTAGGGCTCTAGTCCCAGATACGCAGTATTTT. As protein: CASSRALVPDTQYF. The chain is built from TRBV6-5 and TRBJ2-3; D unresolved. Germline V CDR1 and CDR2: MNHEY, SVGAGI. V lost 5 bases and J lost 4, with 13 bases in between. The CDR3 is 14 residues long.